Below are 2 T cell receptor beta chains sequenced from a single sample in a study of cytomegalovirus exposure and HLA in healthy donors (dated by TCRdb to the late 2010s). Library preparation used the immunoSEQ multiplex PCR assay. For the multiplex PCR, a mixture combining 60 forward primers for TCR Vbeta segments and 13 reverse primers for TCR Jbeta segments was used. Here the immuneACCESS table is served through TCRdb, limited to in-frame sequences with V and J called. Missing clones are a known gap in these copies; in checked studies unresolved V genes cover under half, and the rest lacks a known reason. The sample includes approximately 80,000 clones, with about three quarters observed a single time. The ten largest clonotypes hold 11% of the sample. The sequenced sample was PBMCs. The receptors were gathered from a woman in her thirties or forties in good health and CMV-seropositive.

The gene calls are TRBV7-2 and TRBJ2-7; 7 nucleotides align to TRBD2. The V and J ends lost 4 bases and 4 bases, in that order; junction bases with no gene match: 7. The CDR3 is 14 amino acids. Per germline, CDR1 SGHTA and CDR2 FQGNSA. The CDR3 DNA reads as TGTGCCAGCAGCTCTTGGACTAGTAATTACGAGCAGTACTTC. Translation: CASSSWTSNYEQYF.

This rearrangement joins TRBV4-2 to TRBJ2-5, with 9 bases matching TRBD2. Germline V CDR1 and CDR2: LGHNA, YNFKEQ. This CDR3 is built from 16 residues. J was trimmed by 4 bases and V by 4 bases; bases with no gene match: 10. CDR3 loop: CASSPVAGGFRETQYF. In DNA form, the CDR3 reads TGTGCCAGCAGCCCCGTGGCGGGGGGGTTCCGAGAGACCCAGTACTTC.